This T cell receptor beta chain was found in a study of T cell repertoires in cytomegalovirus infection. To note about this clonotype: Its antigen is unknown.

The CDR3 runs to 14 residues. V dropped 5 bases and J dropped 4 bases, with 14 bases sitting between them. Germline V lookup: CDR1 LNHDA, CDR2 SQIVND (reference sequence). TCRdb fed the reads into MiXCR, producing one record per CDR3 protein. The repertoire has more than 250,000 distinct CDR3 sequences, approximately 25% of them found once; the top ten carry 13%. The material was cultured PBMCs, obtained from culture after CMV antigen stimulation. The sequence came from a human donor in good health (CMV status not recorded). Some clones in this sample may be carry-over from other donors' samples. The chain employs TRBV19 and TRBJ1-2; D is undetermined. The CDR3 sequence is CASSGRGPTYGYTF. In DNA, the CDR3 is TGTGCCAGTAGTGGTCGAGGACCGACCTATGGCTACACCTTC.